These T cell receptor beta chains were read from a single sample in a study of T cell responses to AZD1222 COVID-19 vaccine. Generated by immunoSEQ multiplex PCR, the TCRdb table keeps only in-frame clones and is missing some. The table includes tens of thousands of clones, 70% to 90% detected once. The source was peripheral blood, collected on day 0 of MenACWY control vaccination. The receptor source for this set is an adult in good health. The CDR3 runs from the conserved cysteine through the conserved F or W. The order of the fields is CDR3 length, V gene, J gene, D gene, clone size, CDR3 protein, CDR3 DNA. D genes are given only for firm matches. The size of a clone is reported for some rows only, either as once, few or many, or as a class for expanded clones.

14	TRBV2	TRBJ1-2	TRBD1	NA	CASSLDRGTYGYTF	TGTGCCAGCAGCCTCGACAGGGGGACCTATGGCTACACCTTC
16	TRBV4-3	TRBJ2-1	NA	NA	CASSPRRWTESNEQFF	TGCGCCAGCAGCCCCCGGCGGTGGACTGAATCGAATGAGCAGTTCTTC
11	TRBV20-1	TRBJ1-2	NA	NA	CSFPGVHGYTF	TGCAGTTTTCCAGGCGTCCATGGCTACACCTTC
15	TRBV6-5	TRBJ1-4	NA	NA	CASSFPGSAREKLFF	TGTGCCAGCAGTTTTCCGGGGTCCGCGCGTGAAAAACTGTTTTTT
16	TRBV3-1/TRBV3-2	TRBJ2-2	NA	NA	CASSQDSPGNTGELFF	TGTGCCAGCAGCCAAGATTCCCCGGGGAACACCGGGGAGCTGTTTTTT
14	TRBV30	TRBJ2-7	TRBD1	NA	CAWSVDRGSREQYF	TGTGCCTGGAGTGTGGACAGGGGCTCCCGCGAGCAGTACTTC
14	TRBV11-2	TRBJ1-1	TRBD1	once	CASSSQGGSTEAFF	TGTGCCAGCAGCTCTCAGGGGGGATCCACTGAAGCTTTCTTT
11	TRBV29-1	TRBJ1-1	NA	NA	CSVTVSTEAFF	TGCAGCGTTACTGTTTCGACTGAAGCTTTCTTT
13	TRBV7-2	TRBJ2-5	NA	NA	CASSLVIGETQYF	TGTGCCAGCAGCTTAGTAATCGGGGAGACCCAGTACTTC
15	TRBV7-2	TRBJ2-2	NA	NA	CASSLNTGTTGELFF	TGTGCCAGCAGCTTAAACACAGGGACCACCGGGGAGCTGTTTTTT
14	TRBV9	TRBJ1-3	NA	NA	CASSVATAMNTIYF	TGTGCCAGCAGCGTAGCAACCGCCATGAACACCATATATTTT
12	TRBV3-1/TRBV3-2	TRBJ2-1	NA	NA	CASSFTGSICFF	TGTGCCAGCAGCTTTACAGGCTCAATCTGTTTCTTC
15	TRBV28	TRBJ2-3	TRBD2	NA	CASSPQGREADTQYF	TGTGCCAGCAGTCCTCAGGGGCGGGAGGCAGATACGCAGTATTTT
14	TRBV28	TRBJ2-3	TRBD2	NA	CASSGLAGADTQYF	TGTGCCAGCTCGGGACTAGCGGGAGCAGATACGCAGTATTTT
13	TRBV3-1/TRBV3-2	TRBJ1-6	NA	NA	CASKVAPNSPLHF	TGTGCCAGCAAGGTGGCTCCCAATTCACCCCTCCACTTT
16	TRBV5-1	TRBJ2-1	TRBD1	NA	CASSLARDRINNEQFF	TGCGCCAGCAGCTTGGCCCGGGACAGGATTAACAATGAGCAGTTCTTC
15	TRBV6-2/TRBV6-3	TRBJ1-1	TRBD1	NA	CASSAPGQGVPEAFF	TGTGCCAGCAGCGCTCCGGGACAGGGGGTTCCTGAAGCTTTCTTT
14	TRBV6-1	TRBJ1-2	TRBD1	NA	CASSGATGRYGYTF	TGTGCCAGCAGTGGAGCGACAGGGAGGTACGGCTACACCTTC
17	TRBV3-1/TRBV3-2	TRBJ1-2	NA	NA	CASSQWGSDEAVRGYTF	TGTGCCAGCAGCCAGTGGGGTTCCGACGAGGCGGTAAGGGGCTACACCTTC
15	TRBV19	TRBJ2-7	TRBD2	NA	CASSFRLAGGPEQYF	TGTGCCAGTAGTTTCCGACTAGCGGGAGGGCCCGAGCAGTACTTC
16	TRBV18	TRBJ2-1	NA	NA	CASSPPSASSYNEQFF	TGTGCCAGCTCACCACCTAGCGCTAGCTCCTACAATGAGCAGTTCTTC
15	TRBV4-3	TRBJ2-2	TRBD1	NA	CASSLARQGAGELFF	TGCGCCAGCAGCCTTGCCCGACAGGGGGCCGGGGAGCTGTTTTTT
13	TRBV3-1/TRBV3-2	TRBJ2-7	TRBD2	NA	CASSQEGGSEQYF	TGTGCCAGCAGCCAAGAGGGGGGGAGCGAGCAGTACTTC
15	TRBV7-3	TRBJ2-5	NA	NA	CASSPEGGARQTQYF	TGTGCCAGCAGCCCCGAGGGGGGGGCGCGTCAGACCCAGTACTTC
13	TRBV28	TRBJ1-5	NA	once	CASVIQSGQPQHF	TGTGCCAGCGTCATTCAGTCGGGTCAGCCCCAGCATTTT
13	TRBV28	TRBJ1-1	NA	NA	CASFRTLNTEAFF	TGTGCCAGCTTCAGGACCTTGAACACTGAAGCTTTCTTT
15	TRBV7-9	TRBJ2-1	NA	NA	CASSSPTVTNNEQFF	TGTGCCAGCAGCTCCCCAACCGTGACCAACAATGAGCAGTTCTTC
17	TRBV28	TRBJ1-6	TRBD1	NA	CASRVRQGMDYNSPLHF	TGTGCCAGCAGGGTCCGACAGGGAATGGACTATAATTCACCCCTCCACTTT
16	TRBV3-1/TRBV3-2	TRBJ1-5	NA	NA	CASSHGTGANNQPQHF	TGTGCCAGCAGCCATGGGACGGGCGCCAACAATCAGCCCCAGCATTTT
14	TRBV5-1	TRBJ1-2	NA	once	CASSLDQAGRGYTF	TGCGCCAGCAGCTTGGATCAGGCGGGACGGGGCTACACCTTC
15	TRBV7-8	TRBJ1-3	NA	NA	CASSRDTFSGNTIYF	TGTGCCAGCAGCCGGGACACCTTCTCTGGAAACACCATATATTTT
14	TRBV7-9	TRBJ1-1	NA	NA	CASSFGAGVTEAFF	TGTGCCAGCAGCTTTGGTGCAGGGGTCACTGAAGCTTTCTTT